This T cell receptor beta chain stems from a study of Ad26.COV2.S vaccination and SARS-CoV-2 variants. Study-wide points: Comparable non-spike TCR breadth was observed in vaccine and placebo recipients.

Germline trimming cut 6 bases from V and 4 bases from J; bases unmatched to any gene: 11. Per germline, CDR1 MNHEY and CDR2 SMNVEV (reference sequence). The CDR3 totals 16 residues. Using immunoSEQ multiplex PCR, the repertoire was profiled, and TCRdb retains in-frame clones only, with some absent. The sample lists 350,000 to 450,000 clones, around 92% occurring once. Points on this clone: Its antigen is as yet unknown.

Treatment indicated: roughly 19 received Ad26.COV2.S at low or high dose, single or two shots; roughly 5 received placebo; per-sample allocation not given. Specimen acquisition occurred on day 63 following the initial vaccine or placebo injection. The sequencing used peripheral blood, collected in a trial of Ad26.COV2.S vaccine versus placebo. The sequence came from a person between 18 and 60 years old who received the Ad26.COV2.S COVID-19 vaccine or a placebo. V is TRBV27 and J is TRBJ1-2; 10 positions agree with TRBD1. CDR3 region: CASRDRTGGLGYGYTF. CDR3 nucleotide sequence: TGTGCCAGCAGGGACCGGACAGGGGGGCTAGGCTATGGCTACACCTTC.